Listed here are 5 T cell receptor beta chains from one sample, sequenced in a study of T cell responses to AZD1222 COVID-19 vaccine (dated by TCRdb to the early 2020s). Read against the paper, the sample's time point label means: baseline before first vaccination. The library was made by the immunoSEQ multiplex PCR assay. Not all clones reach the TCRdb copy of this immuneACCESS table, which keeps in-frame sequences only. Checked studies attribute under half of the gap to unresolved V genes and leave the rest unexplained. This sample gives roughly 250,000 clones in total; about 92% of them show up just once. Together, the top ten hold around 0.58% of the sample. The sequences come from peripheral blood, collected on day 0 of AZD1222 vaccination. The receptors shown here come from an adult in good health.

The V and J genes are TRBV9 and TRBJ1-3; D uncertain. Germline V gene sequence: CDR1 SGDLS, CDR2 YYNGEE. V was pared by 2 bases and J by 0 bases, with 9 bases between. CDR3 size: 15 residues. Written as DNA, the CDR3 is TGTGCCAGCAGCGTTACGGGAAACTCTGGAAACACCATATATTTT. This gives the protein CASSVTGNSGNTIYF.

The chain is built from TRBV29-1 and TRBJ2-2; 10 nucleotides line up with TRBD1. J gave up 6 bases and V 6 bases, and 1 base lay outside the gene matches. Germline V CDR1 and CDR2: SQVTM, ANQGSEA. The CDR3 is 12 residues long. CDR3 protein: CSVGQGPGELFF. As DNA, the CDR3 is TGCAGCGTGGGACAGGGGCCCGGGGAGCTGTTTTTT.

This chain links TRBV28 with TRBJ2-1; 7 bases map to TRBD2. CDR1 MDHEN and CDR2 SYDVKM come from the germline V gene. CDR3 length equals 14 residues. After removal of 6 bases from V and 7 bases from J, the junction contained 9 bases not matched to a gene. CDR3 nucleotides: TGTGCCAGCAGCGGGGGAGGGTCTAGGAATGAGCAGTTCTTC. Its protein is CASSGGGSRNEQFF. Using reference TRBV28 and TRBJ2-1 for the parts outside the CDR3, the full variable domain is DVKVTQSSRYLVKRTGEKVFLECVQDMDHENMFWYRQDPGLGLRLIYFSYDVKMKEKGDIPEGYSVSREKKERFSLILESASTNQTSMYLCASSGGGSRNEQFFGPGTRLTVL.

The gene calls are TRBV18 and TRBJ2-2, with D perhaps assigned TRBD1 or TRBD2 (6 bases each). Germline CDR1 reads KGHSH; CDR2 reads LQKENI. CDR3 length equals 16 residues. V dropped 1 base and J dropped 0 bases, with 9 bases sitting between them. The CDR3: CASSPQGGTNTGELFF. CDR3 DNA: TGTGCCAGCTCACCACAGGGGGGTACGAACACCGGGGAGCTGTTTTTT.

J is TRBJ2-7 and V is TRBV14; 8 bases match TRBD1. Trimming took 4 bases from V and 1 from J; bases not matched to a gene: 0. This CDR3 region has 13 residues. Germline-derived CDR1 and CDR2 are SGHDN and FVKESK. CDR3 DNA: TGTGCCAGCAGCCGACAGGGGTCCTACGAGCAGTACTTC. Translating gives CASSRQGSYEQYF.